This T cell receptor (beta chain) was identified during a study of tumor and adjacent non-tumor tissue in lung cancer (dated by TCRdb to the late 2010s). Background on the whole study: By cancer type, the cohort comprised approximately 12 adenocarcinoma patients, a couple of squamous cell carcinoma patients and 1 small cell lung cancer patient. Among the roughly 15 patients, ages ranged from roughly 31 to 85 years, some ten were men and 5 were women, and disease was TNM stage I to III. A total of roughly 130,000,000 productive TCRbeta reads were generated by sequencing, corresponding to an average of roughly 4.1 million reads per sample. The study compared bulk TCRbeta repertoires between lung tumor tissue and matched distant non-tumor lung tissue from about 14 lung cancer patients. For each patient, one tumor sample and one normal lung sample were taken, giving some 33 paired specimens that underwent TCRbeta CDR3 sequencing. Study-wide conclusions, independent of this receptor: Neither the sequencing platform nor unique molecular identifiers are mentioned in the methods. Tumor tissue showed significantly higher TCR diversity (inverse Simpson) than normal lung tissue, at 431.37 vs 166.20 (P = 0.0075, Mann-Whitney U test). The top 100 clones made up a significantly larger cumulative share of the repertoire in normal lung than in tumor tissue. The cohort had only about 16 patients, and the authors noted that larger samples and more detailed clinical data are needed. TCR diversity was significantly higher in younger patients, and higher tumor TCR diversity was associated with shorter overall and disease-free survival. Because peripheral blood was not sequenced, blood TCRbeta repertoires in the lung cancer patients of the study were not examined.

Details on this clonotype: Its recognized antigen is unknown. The junction differs from germline at one of its ends, possibly a read error.

RNA was isolated from bulk, unsorted tissue, and RNA quality was assessed with a NanoDrop ND-1000 and an Agilent 2100. Newly diagnosed lung cancer patients without prior chemotherapy who had been admitted for thoracic surgery in China between August and November 2014 were enrolled as donors. Patients with previous radiotherapy or chemotherapy, or with another concurrent cancer, were excluded from the study. Pieces of surgical tissue measuring about 1-2.1 cm3 were kept in RNAlater solution and held at -80 degrees C until needed. The CDR3 measures 17 amino acids from cysteine to phenylalanine. CDR3 DNA only is kept here, 51 bases in frame from base 1. CDR1 and CDR2 (SGHAT, FQDESV) derive from the germline V gene (reference sequence). The library was prepared using multiplex PCR. Sequencing used an Illumina HiSeq 2500. Following protocols modified from ARM-PCR, the researchers constructed TCRbeta libraries through three rounds of nested PCR with primers (Table S4). Before sequencing, PCR products in the 200-500 bp range were cut out of the gel and cleaned up using the QIAquick gel extraction kit. Turning to the authors' computational methods: Reads were cleaned using Trimmomatic, were merged into complete CDR3 sequences using FLASH, and were assigned to V(D)J germline segments using MiTCR. Clonal diversity was computed as the inverse Simpson's index with VDJtools. Productive reads were defined as in-frame sequences without a premature stop codon. TCRdb applied fastp at Q25 and MiXCR to the public reads, then kept only in-frame beta chains. Rows with one shared CDR3 protein collapse into an entry with the most common genes and DNA. These V and J calls originate from TCRdb's pipeline instead of the authors' own analysis. The sample data list roughly 93,000 distinct CDR3 sequences, and roughly 70% of these were observed just once. Roughly 18% of the sample rests with the top ten.

This clonotype originated in a man between 60 and 75 years old with non-small cell lung cancer. This chain joins TRBV11-1 to TRBJ2-2, with a tentative D gene TRBD2 over 6 matching bases. Sequenced material: lung tumor tissue. The nucleotide sequence is TGTGCCAGCAACTTAAGTGTAATAGCGGCGAACATCGGGGAGATGTTTTTT. It specifies CASNLSVIAANIGEMFF.